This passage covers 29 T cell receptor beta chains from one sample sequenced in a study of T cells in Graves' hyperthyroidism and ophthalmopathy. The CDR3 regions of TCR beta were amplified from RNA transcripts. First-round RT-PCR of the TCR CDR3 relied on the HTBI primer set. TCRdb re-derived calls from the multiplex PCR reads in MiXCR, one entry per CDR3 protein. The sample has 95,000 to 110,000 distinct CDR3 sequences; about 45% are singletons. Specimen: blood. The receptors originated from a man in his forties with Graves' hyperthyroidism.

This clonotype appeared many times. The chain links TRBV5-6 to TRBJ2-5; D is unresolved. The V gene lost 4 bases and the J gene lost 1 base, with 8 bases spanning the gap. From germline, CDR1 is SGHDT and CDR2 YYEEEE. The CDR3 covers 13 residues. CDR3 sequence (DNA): TGTGCCAGCAGCCCACGGACCCAAGAGACCCAGTACTTC. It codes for CASSPRTQETQYF.

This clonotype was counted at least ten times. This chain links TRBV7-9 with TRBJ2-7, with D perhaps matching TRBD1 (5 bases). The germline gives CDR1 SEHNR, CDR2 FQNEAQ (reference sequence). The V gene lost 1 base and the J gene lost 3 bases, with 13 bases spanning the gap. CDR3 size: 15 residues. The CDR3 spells CASSLGSRAHYEQYF. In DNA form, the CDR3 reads TGTGCCAGCAGCTTAGGCTCCAGGGCCCACTACGAGCAGTACTTC.

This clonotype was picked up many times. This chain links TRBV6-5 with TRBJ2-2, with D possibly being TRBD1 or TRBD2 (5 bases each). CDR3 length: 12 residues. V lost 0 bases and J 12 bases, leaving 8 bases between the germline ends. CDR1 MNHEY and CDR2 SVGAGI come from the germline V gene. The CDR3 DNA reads TGTGCCAGCAGTTACTCGGGACGGCAGCTGTTTTTT. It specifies CASSYSGRQLFF.

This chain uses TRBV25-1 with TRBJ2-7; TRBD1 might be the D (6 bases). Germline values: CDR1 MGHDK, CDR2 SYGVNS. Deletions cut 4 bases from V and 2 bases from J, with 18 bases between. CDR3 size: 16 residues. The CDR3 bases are TGTGCCAGCAGTGCCCACACAGGGCGGGCAACCTACGAGCAGTACTTC. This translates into CASSAHTGRATYEQYF.

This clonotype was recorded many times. The CDR3 loop reads CASSFGGGSYEQYF. Written as DNA, the CDR3 is TGTGCCAGCAGCTTCGGTGGCGGATCCTACGAGCAGTACTTC. V and J are TRBV11-2 and TRBJ2-7; D gene ambiguous. With 3 bases removed from V and 1 base from J, the gap between germline ends came to 10 bases. The CDR3 totals 14 residues. In germline, CDR1 is SGHAT, CDR2 FQNNGV. Using reference TRBV11-2 and TRBJ2-7 for the parts outside the CDR3, the full variable domain is EAGVAQSPRYKIIEKRQSVAFWCNPISGHATLYWYQQILGQGPKLLIQFQNNGVVDDSQLPKDRFSAERLKGVDSTLKIQPAKLEDSAVYLCASSFGGGSYEQYFGPGTRLTVT.

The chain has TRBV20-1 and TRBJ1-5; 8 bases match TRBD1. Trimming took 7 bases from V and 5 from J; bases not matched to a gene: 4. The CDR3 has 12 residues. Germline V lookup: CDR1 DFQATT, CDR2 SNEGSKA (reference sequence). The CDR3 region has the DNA TGCAGTGGGACAGGGCTCGATCAGCCCCAGCATTTT. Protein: CSGTGLDQPQHF.

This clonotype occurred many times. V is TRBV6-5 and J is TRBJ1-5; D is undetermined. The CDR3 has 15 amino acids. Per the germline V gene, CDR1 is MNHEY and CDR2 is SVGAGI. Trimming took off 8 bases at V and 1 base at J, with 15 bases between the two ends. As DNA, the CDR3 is TGTGCCAGCGCGGATAGTAGGTGGAGCAATCAGCCCCAGCATTTT. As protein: CASADSRWSNQPQHF.

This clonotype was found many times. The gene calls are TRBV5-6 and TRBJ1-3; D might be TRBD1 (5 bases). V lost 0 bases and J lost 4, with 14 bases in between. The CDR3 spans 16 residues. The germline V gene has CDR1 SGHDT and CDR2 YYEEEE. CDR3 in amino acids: CASSLEGTLAGNTIYF. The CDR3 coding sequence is TGTGCCAGCAGCTTGGAGGGGACGCTAGCGGGAAACACCATATATTTT.

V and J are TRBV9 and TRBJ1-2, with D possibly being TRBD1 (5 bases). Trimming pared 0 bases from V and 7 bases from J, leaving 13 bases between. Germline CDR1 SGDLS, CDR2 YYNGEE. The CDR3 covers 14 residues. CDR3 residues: CASSVEPRDGGYTF. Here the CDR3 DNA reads TGTGCCAGCAGCGTAGAACCCAGGGACGGTGGCTACACCTTC.

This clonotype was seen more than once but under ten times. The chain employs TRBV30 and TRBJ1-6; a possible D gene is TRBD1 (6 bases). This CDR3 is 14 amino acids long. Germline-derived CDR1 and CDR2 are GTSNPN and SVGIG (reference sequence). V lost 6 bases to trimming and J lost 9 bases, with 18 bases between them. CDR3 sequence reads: CACQRGEMGSPLHF. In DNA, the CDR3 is TGTGCCTGCCAAAGGGGGGAGATGGGTTCACCCCTCCACTTT.

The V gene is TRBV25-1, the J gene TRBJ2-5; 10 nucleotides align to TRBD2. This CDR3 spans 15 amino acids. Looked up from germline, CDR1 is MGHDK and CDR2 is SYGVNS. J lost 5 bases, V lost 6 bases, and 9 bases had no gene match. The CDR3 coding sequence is TGTGCCAGCAGCCGAGCGGGAGGGCCTTCGGAGACCCAGTACTTC. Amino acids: CASSRAGGPSETQYF.

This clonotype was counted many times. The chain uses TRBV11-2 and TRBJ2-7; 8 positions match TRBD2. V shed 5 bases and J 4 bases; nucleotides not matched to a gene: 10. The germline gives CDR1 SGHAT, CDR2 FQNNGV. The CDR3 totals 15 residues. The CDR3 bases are TGTGCCAGCAGCCCCTCCGGGACTAGAGTGTACGAGCAGTACTTC. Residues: CASSPSGTRVYEQYF.

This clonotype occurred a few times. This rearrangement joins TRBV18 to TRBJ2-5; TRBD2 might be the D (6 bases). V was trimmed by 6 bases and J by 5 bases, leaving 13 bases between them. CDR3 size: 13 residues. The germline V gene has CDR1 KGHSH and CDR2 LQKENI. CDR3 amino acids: CASSSTSSETQYF. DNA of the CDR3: TGTGCCAGCTCGTCGACTAGTTCCGAGACCCAGTACTTC.

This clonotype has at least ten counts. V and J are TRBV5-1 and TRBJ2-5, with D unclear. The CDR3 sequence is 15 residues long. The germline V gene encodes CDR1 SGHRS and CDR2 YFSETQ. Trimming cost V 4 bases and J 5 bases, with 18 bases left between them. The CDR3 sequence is CASSQMPTARETQYF. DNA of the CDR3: TGCGCCAGCAGCCAAATGCCGACGGCTCGCGAGACCCAGTACTTC.

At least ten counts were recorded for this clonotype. This chain's CDR3 is CASSIQIMNTEAFF. The CDR3 coding sequence is TGTGCCAGCAGTATACAGATCATGAACACTGAAGCTTTCTTT. The V and J genes are TRBV6-2 or TRBV6-3 and TRBJ1-1; D remains unclear. This CDR3 comprises 14 residues. The V and J ends lost 5 bases and 0 bases respectively, with 10 bases between them. Germline V gene data show CDR1 as MNHEY and CDR2 as SVGEGT.

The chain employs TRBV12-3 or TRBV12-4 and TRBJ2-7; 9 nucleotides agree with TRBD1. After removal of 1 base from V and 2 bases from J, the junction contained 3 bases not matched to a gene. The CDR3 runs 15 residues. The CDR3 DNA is TGTGCCAGCAGTTTAGAACAGGGGGCTGCCTACGAGCAGTACTTC. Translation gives CASSLEQGAAYEQYF.

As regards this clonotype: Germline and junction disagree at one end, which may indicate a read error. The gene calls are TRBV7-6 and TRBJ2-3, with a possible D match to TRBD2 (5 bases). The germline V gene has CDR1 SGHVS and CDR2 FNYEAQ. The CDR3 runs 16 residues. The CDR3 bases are TGTGCCAGCAGCTTAGTTGGAGGCCCGGTTGGGGATAAGCAGTATTTT. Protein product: CASSLVGGPVGDKQYF.

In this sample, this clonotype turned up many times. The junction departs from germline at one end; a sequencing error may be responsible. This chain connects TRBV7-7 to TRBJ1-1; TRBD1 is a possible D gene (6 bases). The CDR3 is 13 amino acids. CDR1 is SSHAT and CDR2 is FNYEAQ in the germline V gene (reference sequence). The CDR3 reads CASSRTENTEAFF. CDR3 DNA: TGTGCTAGCAGCCGGACAGAGAACACTGAAGCTTTCTTT.

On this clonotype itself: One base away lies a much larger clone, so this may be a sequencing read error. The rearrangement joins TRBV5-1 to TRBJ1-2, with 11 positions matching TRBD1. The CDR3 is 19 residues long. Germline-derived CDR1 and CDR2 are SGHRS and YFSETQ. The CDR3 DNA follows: TGCGCCAGCAGACGCACCGGGACAGGGGGGTCCCGCAGCTACTATGACTACACCTTC. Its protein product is CASRRTGTGGSRSYYDYTF.

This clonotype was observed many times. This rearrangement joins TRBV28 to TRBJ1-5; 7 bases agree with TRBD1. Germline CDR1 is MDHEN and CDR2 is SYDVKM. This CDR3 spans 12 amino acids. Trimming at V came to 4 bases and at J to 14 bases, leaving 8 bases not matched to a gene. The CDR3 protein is CASSWEGGAKHF. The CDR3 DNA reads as TGTGCCAGCAGTTGGGAAGGGGGCGCAAAGCATTTT. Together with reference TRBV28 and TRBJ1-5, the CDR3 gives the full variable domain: DVKVTQSSRYLVKRTGEKVFLECVQDMDHENMFWYRQDPGLGLRLIYFSYDVKMKEKGDIPEGYSVSREKKERFSLILESASTNQTSMYLCASSWEGGAKHFGDGTRLSIL.

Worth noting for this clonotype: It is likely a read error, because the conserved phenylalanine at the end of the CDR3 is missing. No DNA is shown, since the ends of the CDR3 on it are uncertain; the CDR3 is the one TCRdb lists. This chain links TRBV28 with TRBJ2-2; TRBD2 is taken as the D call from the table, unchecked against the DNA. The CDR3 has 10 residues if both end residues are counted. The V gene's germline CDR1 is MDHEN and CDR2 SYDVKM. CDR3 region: CASRRGGPFD.

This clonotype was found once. The CDR3 DNA reads as TGTGCCAGCAGCTTTCGTCGGAACGGCTCCACCTACGAGCAGTACTTC. Encoded protein: CASSFRRNGSTYEQYF. This chain joins TRBV11-1 and TRBJ2-7; D remains unclear. This CDR3 is 16 amino acids long. V dropped 3 bases and J dropped 2 bases, with 17 bases sitting between them. CDR1 is SGHAT, CDR2 FQDESV, per germline (reference sequence).

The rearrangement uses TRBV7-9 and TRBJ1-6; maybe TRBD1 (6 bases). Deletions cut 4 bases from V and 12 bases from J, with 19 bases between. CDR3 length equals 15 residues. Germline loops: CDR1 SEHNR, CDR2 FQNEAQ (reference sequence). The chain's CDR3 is CASSSVMGGGVPLHF. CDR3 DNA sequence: TGTGCCAGCAGCTCGGTGATGGGGGGGGGCGTACCCCTCCACTTT.

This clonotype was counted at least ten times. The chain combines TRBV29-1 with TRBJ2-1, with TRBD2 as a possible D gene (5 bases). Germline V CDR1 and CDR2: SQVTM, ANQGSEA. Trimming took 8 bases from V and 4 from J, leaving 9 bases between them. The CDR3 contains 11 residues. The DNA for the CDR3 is TGCAGCATACTAGTTTACAATGAGCAGTTCTTC. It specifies CSILVYNEQFF.

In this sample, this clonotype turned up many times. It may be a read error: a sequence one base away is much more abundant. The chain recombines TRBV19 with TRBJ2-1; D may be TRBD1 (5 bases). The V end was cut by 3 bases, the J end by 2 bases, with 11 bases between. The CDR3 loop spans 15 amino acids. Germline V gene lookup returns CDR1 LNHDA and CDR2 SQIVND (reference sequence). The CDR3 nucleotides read TGTGCCAGTAGTATTGGGGCAGGCCCCTACAATGAGCAGTTCTTC. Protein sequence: CASSIGAGPYNEQFF.

The DNA for the CDR3 is TGTGCCATCAGTGCGTCGGGGGGGTTGGGGAATTCACCCCTCCACTTT. Translating it yields CAISASGGLGNSPLHF. The genes are TRBV10-3 and TRBJ1-6, with D perhaps matching TRBD1 (5 bases). The CDR3 has 16 residues. Trimming removed 4 bases from V and 7 bases from J, with 17 bases in between. Germline V gives CDR1 ENHRY, CDR2 SYGVKD.

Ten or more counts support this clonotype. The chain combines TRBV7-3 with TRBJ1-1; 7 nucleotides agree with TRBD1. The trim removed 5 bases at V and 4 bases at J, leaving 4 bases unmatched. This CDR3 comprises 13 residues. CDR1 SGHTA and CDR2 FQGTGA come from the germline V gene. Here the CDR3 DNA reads TGTGCCAGCAGCGTAGACAGGGCCACTGAAGCTTTCTTT. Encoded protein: CASSVDRATEAFF.

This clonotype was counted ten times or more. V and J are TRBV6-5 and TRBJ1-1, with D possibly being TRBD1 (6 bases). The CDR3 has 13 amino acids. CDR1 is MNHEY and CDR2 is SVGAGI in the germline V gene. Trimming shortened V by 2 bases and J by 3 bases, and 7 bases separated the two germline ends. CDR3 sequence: CASSYGGDTEAFF. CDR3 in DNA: TGTGCCAGCAGTTACGGGGGCGACACTGAAGCTTTCTTT.

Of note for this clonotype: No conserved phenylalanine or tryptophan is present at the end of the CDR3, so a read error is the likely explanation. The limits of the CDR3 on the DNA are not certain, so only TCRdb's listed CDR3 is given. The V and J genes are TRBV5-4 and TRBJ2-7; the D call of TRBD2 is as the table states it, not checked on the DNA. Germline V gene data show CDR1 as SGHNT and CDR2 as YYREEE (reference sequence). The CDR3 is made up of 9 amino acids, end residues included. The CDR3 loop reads CASSLASAG.